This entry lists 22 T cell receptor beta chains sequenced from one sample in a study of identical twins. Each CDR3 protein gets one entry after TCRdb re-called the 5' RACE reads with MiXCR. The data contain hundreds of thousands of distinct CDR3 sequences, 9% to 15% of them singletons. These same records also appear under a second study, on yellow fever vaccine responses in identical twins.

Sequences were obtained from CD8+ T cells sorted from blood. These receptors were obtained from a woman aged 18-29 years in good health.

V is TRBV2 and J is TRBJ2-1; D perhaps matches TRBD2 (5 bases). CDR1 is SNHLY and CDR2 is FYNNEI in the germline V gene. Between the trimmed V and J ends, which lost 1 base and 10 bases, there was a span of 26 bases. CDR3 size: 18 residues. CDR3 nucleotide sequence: TGTGCCAGCAGTGAAGGTTGGGAGACTAAATCTCTATCCGGGGAGCAGTTCTTC. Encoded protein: CASSEGWETKSLSGEQFF.

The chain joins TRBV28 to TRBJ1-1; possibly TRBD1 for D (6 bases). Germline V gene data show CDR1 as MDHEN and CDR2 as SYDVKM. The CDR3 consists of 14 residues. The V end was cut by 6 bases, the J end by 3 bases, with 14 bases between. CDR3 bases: TGTGCCAGCAGATACAGGGTGGGGTACACTGAAGCTTTCTTT. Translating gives CASRYRVGYTEAFF.

In nucleotides, the CDR3 is TGTGCCAGCAGTTACCAGGGAGGGTACGAGCAGTACTTC. Translated, it gives CASSYQGGYEQYF. The chain is built from TRBV28 and TRBJ2-7; TRBD2 agrees at 7 bases. CDR1 and CDR2 from the germline V gene are MDHEN and SYDVKM. CDR3 length equals 13 residues. With 4 bases clipped from V and 4 bases from J, the junction kept 4 bases outside the gene matches.

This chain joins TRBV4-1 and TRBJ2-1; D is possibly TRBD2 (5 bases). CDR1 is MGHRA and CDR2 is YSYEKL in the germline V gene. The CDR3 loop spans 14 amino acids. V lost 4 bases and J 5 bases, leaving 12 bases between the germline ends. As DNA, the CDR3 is TGCGCCAGCAGCCCGGGGTATGGAGACAATGAGCAGTTCTTC. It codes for CASSPGYGDNEQFF.

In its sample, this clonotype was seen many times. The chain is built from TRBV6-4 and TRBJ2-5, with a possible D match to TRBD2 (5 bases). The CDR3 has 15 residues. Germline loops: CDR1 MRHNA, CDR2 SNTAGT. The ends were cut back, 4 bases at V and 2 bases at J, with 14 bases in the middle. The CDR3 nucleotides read TGTGCCAGCAGTGTAGGAGCGGACCCGCAAGAGACCCAGTACTTC. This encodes CASSVGADPQETQYF.

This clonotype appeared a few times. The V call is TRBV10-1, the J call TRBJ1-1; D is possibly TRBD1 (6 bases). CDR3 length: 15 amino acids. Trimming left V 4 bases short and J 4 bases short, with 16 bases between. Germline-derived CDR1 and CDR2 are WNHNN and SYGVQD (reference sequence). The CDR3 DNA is TGCGCCAGCAGTGTTGGGATTGGGGGCACCACTGAAGCTTTCTTT. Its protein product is CASSVGIGGTTEAFF.

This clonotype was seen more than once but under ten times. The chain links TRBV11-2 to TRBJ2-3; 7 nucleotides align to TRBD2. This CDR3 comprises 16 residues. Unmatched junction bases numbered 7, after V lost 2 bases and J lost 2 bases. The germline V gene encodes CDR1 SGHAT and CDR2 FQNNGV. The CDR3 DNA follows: TGTGCCAGCAGCTTACCGGAGCGGGGATTCACAGATACGCAGTATTTT. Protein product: CASSLPERGFTDTQYF.

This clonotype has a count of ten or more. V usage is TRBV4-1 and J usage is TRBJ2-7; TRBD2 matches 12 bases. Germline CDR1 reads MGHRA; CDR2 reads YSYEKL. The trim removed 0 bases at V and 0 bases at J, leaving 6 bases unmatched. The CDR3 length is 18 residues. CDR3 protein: CASSQDPTSGGLSYEQYV. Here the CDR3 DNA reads TGCGCCAGCAGCCAAGATCCGACTAGCGGGGGCCTCTCCTACGAGCAGTACGTC.

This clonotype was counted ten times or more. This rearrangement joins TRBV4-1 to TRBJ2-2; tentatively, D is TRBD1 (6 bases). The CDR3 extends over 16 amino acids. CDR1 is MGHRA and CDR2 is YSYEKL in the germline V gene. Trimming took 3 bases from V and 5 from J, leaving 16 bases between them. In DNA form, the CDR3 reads TGCGCCAGCAGCCATGGTCGCCAGGGGATAACCGGGGAGCTGTTTTTT. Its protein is CASSHGRQGITGELFF.

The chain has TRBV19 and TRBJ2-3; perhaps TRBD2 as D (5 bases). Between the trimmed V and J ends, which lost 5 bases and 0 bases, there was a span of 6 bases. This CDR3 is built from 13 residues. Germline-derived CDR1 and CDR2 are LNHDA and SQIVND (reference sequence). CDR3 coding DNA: TGTGCCAGTAGTCCGGGGAGCACAGATACGCAGTATTTT. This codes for CASSPGSTDTQYF.

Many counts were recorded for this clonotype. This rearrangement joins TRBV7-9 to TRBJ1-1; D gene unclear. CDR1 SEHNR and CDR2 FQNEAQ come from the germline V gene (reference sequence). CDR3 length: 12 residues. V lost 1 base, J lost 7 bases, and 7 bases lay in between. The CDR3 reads CASSLVAGEAFF. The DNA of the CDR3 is TGTGCCAGCAGCTTAGTGGCGGGTGAAGCTTTCTTT.

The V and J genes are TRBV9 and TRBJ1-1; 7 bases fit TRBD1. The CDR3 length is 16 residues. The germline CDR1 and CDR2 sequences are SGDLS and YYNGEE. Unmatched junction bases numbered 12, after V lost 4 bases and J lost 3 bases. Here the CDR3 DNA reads TGTGCCAGCAGCCCGGGGAGGGGGCGCGGGGACACTGAAGCTTTCTTT. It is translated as CASSPGRGRGDTEAFF.

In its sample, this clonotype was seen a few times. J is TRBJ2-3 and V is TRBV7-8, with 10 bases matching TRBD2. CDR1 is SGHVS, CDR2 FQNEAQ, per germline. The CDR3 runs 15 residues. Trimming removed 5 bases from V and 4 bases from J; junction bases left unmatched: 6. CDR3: CASSNLAGESDTQYF. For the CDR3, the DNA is TGTGCCAGCAGCAATCTAGCGGGAGAGTCAGATACGCAGTATTTT.

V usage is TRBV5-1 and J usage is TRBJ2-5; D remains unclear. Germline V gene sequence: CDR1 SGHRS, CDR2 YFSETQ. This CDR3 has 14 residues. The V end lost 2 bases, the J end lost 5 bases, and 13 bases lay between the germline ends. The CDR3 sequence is CASSFTDIGETQYF. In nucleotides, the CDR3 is TGCGCCAGCAGCTTCACGGATATAGGGGAGACCCAGTACTTC.

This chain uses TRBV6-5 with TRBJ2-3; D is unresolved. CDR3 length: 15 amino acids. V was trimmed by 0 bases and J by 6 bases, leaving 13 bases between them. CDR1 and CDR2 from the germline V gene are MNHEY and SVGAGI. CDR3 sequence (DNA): TGTGCCAGCAGTTACTCGCCACCACCTAGGGATACGCAGTATTTT. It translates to CASSYSPPPRDTQYF.

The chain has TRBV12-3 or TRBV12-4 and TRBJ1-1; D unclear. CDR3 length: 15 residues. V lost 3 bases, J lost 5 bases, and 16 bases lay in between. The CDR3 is CASSLSRTPLTEAFF. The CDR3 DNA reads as TGTGCCAGCAGTTTGAGCCGAACCCCTTTAACTGAAGCTTTCTTT.

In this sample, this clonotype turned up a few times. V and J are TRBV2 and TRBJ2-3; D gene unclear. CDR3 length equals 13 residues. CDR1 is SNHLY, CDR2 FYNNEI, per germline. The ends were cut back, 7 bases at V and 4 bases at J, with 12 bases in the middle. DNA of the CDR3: TGTGCCAGCATCCCCATAAGTCCAGATACGCAGTATTTT. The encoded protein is CASIPISPDTQYF.

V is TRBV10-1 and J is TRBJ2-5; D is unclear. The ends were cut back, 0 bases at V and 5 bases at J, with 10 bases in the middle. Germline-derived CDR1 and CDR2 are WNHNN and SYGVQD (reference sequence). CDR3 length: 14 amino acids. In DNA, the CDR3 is TGCGCCAGCAGTGAGTCTGGGTGGGATGAGACCCAGTACTTC. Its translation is CASSESGWDETQYF.

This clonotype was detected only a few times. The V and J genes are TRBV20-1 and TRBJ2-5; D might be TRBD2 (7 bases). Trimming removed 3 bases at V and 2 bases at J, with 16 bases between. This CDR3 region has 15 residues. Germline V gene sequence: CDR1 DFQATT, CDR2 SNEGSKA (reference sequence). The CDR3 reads CSARAPGGPQETQYF. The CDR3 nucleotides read TGCAGTGCTAGGGCCCCCGGGGGGCCTCAAGAGACCCAGTACTTC.

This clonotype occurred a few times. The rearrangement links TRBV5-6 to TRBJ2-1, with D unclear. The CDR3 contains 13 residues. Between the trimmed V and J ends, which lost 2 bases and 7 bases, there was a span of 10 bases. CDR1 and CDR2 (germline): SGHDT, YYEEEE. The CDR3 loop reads CASSFEGFNEQFF. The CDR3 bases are TGTGCCAGCAGCTTTGAAGGGTTTAATGAGCAGTTCTTC.

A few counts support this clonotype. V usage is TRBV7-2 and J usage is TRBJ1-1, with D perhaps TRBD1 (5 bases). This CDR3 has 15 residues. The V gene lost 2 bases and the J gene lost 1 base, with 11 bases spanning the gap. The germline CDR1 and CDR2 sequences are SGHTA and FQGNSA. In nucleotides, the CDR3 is TGTGCCAGCAGCTTAACCGGGACGCCGAACACTGAAGCTTTCTTT. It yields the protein CASSLTGTPNTEAFF.

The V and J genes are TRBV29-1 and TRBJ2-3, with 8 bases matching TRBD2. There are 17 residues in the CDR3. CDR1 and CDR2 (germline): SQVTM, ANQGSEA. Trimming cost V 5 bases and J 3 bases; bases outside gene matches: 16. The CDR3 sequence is CSVSGRGDLLGTDTQYF. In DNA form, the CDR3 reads TGCAGCGTTAGCGGGAGAGGAGACCTTTTAGGTACAGATACGCAGTATTTT.